This note documents a single T cell receptor (beta chain) sequence. The data stem from a study of cytomegalovirus exposure and HLA in healthy donors. CDR1 and CDR2 (germline): SNHLY, FYNNEI. Trimming took 6 bases from V and 3 from J, leaving 3 bases between them. This CDR3 has 11 residues. Use of 60 Vbeta and 13 Jbeta primers characterized the PCR. Clones were read by immunoSEQ multiplex PCR, and TCRdb kept only the in-frame ones, dropping some. Of under 200,000 clones in the sample, 70% to 80% were seen once. This receptor was identified in a female donor in good health and CMV-seronegative. What was sequenced was PBMCs. The chain links TRBV2 to TRBJ2-1, with no clear D. For the CDR3, the DNA is TGTGCCAGCAGCGTCTACAATGAGCAGTTCTTC. It translates to CASSVYNEQFF.